The T cell receptor beta chain under discussion was sequenced for a study of early T cells in non-severe SARS-CoV-2 infection. In TCRdb, the 5' RACE reads were re-called with MiXCR into one record per CDR3 protein. The sample lists about 64,000 distinct CDR3 sequences, less than 20% seen once, with almost 9% in the top ten. The CDR3 contains 16 residues. CDR1 and CDR2 from the germline V gene are GTSNPN and SVGIG (reference sequence). The V end lost 0 bases, the J end lost 7 bases, and 19 bases lay between the germline ends. Study conclusions and caveats: Comparison of clonotypes with VDJdb favored anti-spike CD8 responses while missing private and CD4 specificities.

There are many counts of this clonotype. Its antigen is undetermined. This receptor was obtained from an adult who was a healthcare worker with PCR-confirmed SARS-CoV-2 infection or an uninfected control (not recorded which). The input for sequencing was whole blood, taken at baseline. The gene calls are TRBV30 and TRBJ2-1; a possible D gene is TRBD2 (5 bases). The CDR3: CAWSVLGGPRGNEQFF. The CDR3 nucleotides read TGTGCCTGGAGTGTACTAGGAGGACCTCGGGGAAATGAGCAGTTCTTC.